This record concerns one T cell receptor (beta chain) sequence. The assay was immunoSEQ multiplex PCR, and TCRdb's table has in-frame clones only and misses some. The sample holds about 84,000 clones, around 91% seen once. The CDR3 is 16 residues long. Germline V gene sequence: CDR1 LGHDT, CDR2 YNNKEL (reference sequence). V was trimmed by 4 bases and J by 2 bases, leaving 14 bases between them. The sample comes from a study of control samples from healthy donors and cancer patients. The TCR originated in a man under 40 in good health. The chain joins TRBV3-1 (or the pseudogene TRBV3-2) to TRBJ1-4, with D perhaps matching TRBD1 (5 bases). The sample was blood. The DNA of the CDR3 is TGTGCCAGCAGCCGGCACAAGGGGAGCACTAATGAAAAACTGTTTTTT. Protein product: CASSRHKGSTNEKLFF.